This T cell receptor beta chain originates from a study of T cells expressing NK-cell markers. Study results and caveats: There were a few donors in whom these clonotypes also led the CD3+CD56-NKG2C+ fraction.

TCRdb processed the 5' RACE reads again and assigns one entry to each CDR3 protein, with no DNA. The table lists more than 120,000 distinct CDR3 sequences. Note on this clonotype: Its antigen is not identified.

Germline V CDR1 and CDR2: SGHRS, YFSETQ. There are 16 residues in the CDR3. V gene TRBV5-1 combines with J gene TRBJ2-3; checking the TCRdb D call of TRBD1 is not possible without DNA. The sequence was obtained from a man aged 18 to 35 in good health. The sequencing sample was made of blood T cells: a sorted CD56 or NKG2C T cell subset, CD4+ or CD8+ T cells, or bulk PBMC T cells (not recorded which). The CDR3 protein is CASSPSPGTGRDTQYF.